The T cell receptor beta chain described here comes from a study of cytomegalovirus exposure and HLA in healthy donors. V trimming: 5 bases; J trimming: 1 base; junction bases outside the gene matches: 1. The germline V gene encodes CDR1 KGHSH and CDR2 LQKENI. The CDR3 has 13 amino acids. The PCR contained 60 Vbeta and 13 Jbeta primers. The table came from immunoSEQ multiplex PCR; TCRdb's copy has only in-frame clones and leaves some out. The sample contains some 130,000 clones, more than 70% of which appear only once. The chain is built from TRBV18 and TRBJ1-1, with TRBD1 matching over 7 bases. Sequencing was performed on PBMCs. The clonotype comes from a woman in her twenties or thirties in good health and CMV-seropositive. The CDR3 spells CASSWDRNTEAFF. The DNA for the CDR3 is TGTGCCAGCTCATGGGACAGGAACACTGAAGCTTTCTTT. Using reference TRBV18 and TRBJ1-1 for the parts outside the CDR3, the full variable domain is NAGVMQNPRHLVRRRGQEARLRCSPMKGHSHVYWYRQLPEEGLKFMVYLQKENIIDESGMPKERFSAEFPKEGPSILRIQQVVRGDSAAYFCASSWDRNTEAFFGQGTRLTVV.